One and the same sample provided the 16 T cell receptor beta chains below, sequenced in a study of T cell repertoires in cytomegalovirus infection. TCRdb used MiXCR to reprocess the reads, holding one entry per CDR3 protein. The sample records under 600,000 distinct CDR3 sequences, 15% to 20% being singletons. Sequenced material: CD8+ T cells from PBMCs. The origin of the receptors is a human donor in good health (CMV status not recorded). Some clones in this sample may be carry-over from other donors' samples.

This clonotype has only a few counts. This chain connects TRBV12-3 or TRBV12-4 to TRBJ2-7; TRBD1 matches 7 bases. The CDR3 length is 16 residues. V lost 6 bases, J lost 5 bases, and 16 bases stayed unmatched. The CDR3 spells CASSVGPAGGFHEQYF. CDR3 nucleotide sequence: TGTGCCAGCAGCGTTGGCCCGGCAGGGGGATTCCACGAGCAGTACTTC.

The CDR3 sequence: CASSVGGSTGAYEQYF. Written as DNA, the CDR3 is TGTGCCAGCAGCGTAGGAGGGTCGACAGGCGCCTACGAGCAGTACTTC. The V call is TRBV9, the J call TRBJ2-7, with a tentative D call TRBD1 (6 bases). Germline CDR1 SGDLS, CDR2 YYNGEE. CDR3 length: 16 amino acids. V was clipped by 0 bases and J by 2 bases, with 15 bases between them.

This clonotype has just a few counts. A read error may explain this, as a much larger clone is one base away. This chain uses TRBV7-4 with TRBJ2-1, with 13 nucleotides matching TRBD2. The CDR3 extends over 15 amino acids. Trimming took 5 bases from V and 6 from J; bases not matched to a gene: 4. The germline gives CDR1 SGHVT, CDR2 SQSDAQ. For the CDR3, the DNA is TGTGCCAGCAGCACCACTAGCGGGAGGGCCAATGAGCAGTTCTTC. Translated: CASSTTSGRANEQFF.

The CDR3 coding sequence is TGCGCCAGCAGCTTGGGTAGAGAGTCGGCTTTCTTT. It is translated as CASSLGRESAFF. The J gene is TRBJ1-1, the V gene TRBV5-1, with no clear D. The ends were cut back, 0 bases at V and 11 bases at J, with 11 bases in the middle. Germline CDR1 is SGHRS and CDR2 is YFSETQ. The CDR3 contains 12 residues.

This clonotype has only one observation. This likely comes from a read error, as the CDR3 has no conserved phenylalanine or tryptophan at its end. This chain connects TRBV12-3 or TRBV12-4 to TRBJ2-7; D not resolved. Trimming took 3 bases from V and 2 from J, leaving 11 bases between them. There are 14 residues in the CDR3. The CDR3 here is CASSLSGDPYEQYL. The CDR3 DNA reads as TGTGCCAGCAGTTTGTCTGGCGATCCCTACGAGCAGTACTTA.

The J gene is TRBJ1-5, the V gene TRBV20-1; D is uncertain. Germline V gene sequence: CDR1 DFQATT, CDR2 SNEGSKA (reference sequence). The CDR3 runs 15 residues. V lost 0 bases and J 5 bases, leaving 14 bases between the germline ends. The CDR3 coding sequence is TGCAGTGCTAGAGATGAAGAGGAAAAGTATCAGCCCCAGCATTTT. This gives the protein CSARDEEEKYQPQHF.

This clonotype was recorded at least ten times. The chain has TRBV6-6 and TRBJ2-7, with D perhaps TRBD1 (6 bases). Per the germline V gene, CDR1 is MNHNY and CDR2 is SVGAGI (reference sequence). The CDR3 contains 14 residues. Between the trimmed V and J ends, which lost 7 bases and 3 bases, there was a span of 16 bases. CDR3 loop: CASTIRDIFYEQYF. The CDR3 region has the DNA TGTGCCAGCACTATTAGGGACATCTTCTACGAGCAGTACTTC.

The chain uses TRBV9 and TRBJ2-1; 8 positions agree with TRBD2. CDR3 length: 16 residues. The trim removed 3 bases at V and 0 bases at J, leaving 5 bases unmatched. The germline CDR1 and CDR2 sequences are SGDLS and YYNGEE. The CDR3 spells CASSAPRGDSYNEQFF. The CDR3 nucleotides read TGTGCCAGCAGCGCCCCGCGGGGGGACTCCTACAATGAGCAGTTCTTC.

The rearrangement uses TRBV23-1 and TRBJ1-5; D might be TRBD1 (5 bases). TRBV23-1 is known as an ORF, though its function is uncertain. The germline V and J ends were trimmed by 3 bases and 0 bases, with 18 bases remaining between them. The CDR3 is made up of 18 amino acids. The CDR3 coding sequence is TGCGCCAGCAGTCATCCACCGGGGGGGGAATATAGCAATCAGCCCCAGCATTTT. This translates into CASSHPPGGEYSNQPQHF.

This chain connects TRBV3-1 to TRBJ1-2; unclear D gene. Trimming took 0 bases from V and 6 from J, leaving 17 bases between them. The CDR3 loop spans 16 amino acids. Germline CDR1 reads LGHDT; CDR2 reads YNNKEL (reference sequence). As DNA, the CDR3 is TGTGCCAGCAGCCAAGACGGCAGGCAAGGAGCGCATGGCTACACCTTC. Translated: CASSQDGRQGAHGYTF.

This chain joins TRBV20-1 and TRBJ2-1; D is uncertain. Trimming removed 0 bases at V and 9 bases at J, with 9 bases between. Germline assignment: CDR1 DFQATT and CDR2 SNEGSKA (reference sequence). This CDR3 comprises 12 residues. CDR3 protein: CSARDSGPEQFF. The DNA for the CDR3 is TGCAGTGCTAGAGATTCTGGTCCTGAGCAGTTCTTC.

V and J are TRBV7-9 and TRBJ2-5; 10 nucleotides align to TRBD2. With V trimmed by 0 bases and J by 4 bases, 5 bases remained unmatched. Germline CDR1 is SEHNR and CDR2 is FQNEAQ (reference sequence). The CDR3 is 16 residues long. The CDR3 loop is CASSLAGLAPLETQYF. The CDR3 nucleotides are TGTGCCAGCAGCTTAGCGGGACTAGCGCCACTAGAGACCCAGTACTTC.

This clonotype was observed a few times. V and J are TRBV6-1 and TRBJ2-6; D perhaps matches TRBD2 (5 bases). From germline, CDR1 is MNHNS and CDR2 SASEGT. CDR3 length: 15 residues. Trimming cost V 9 bases and J 2 bases, with 14 bases left between them. DNA of the CDR3: TGTGCCAGAAACTTTCAGAGGGCTGGGGCCAACGTCCTGACTTTC. Translating gives CARNFQRAGANVLTF.

There are many counts of this clonotype. V gene TRBV4-1 combines with J gene TRBJ1-1; no definite D call. The CDR3 contains 14 residues. V dropped 1 base and J dropped 8 bases, with 14 bases sitting between them. Germline V gives CDR1 MGHRA, CDR2 YSYEKL. The CDR3 sequence: CASSQVGRATEAFF. CDR3 coding DNA: TGCGCCAGCAGCCAAGTTGGAAGAGCCACCGAAGCTTTCTTT.

This clonotype has a count of ten or more. The gene calls are TRBV7-8 and TRBJ2-7, with 9 bases lining up with TRBD2. CDR3 length: 14 residues. V was clipped by 2 bases and J by 3 bases; unmatched bases: 2. CDR1 and CDR2 from the germline V gene are SGHVS and FQNEAQ. CDR3 residues: CASSLLAGNYEQYF. Here the CDR3 DNA reads TGTGCCAGCAGCTTACTAGCGGGAAACTACGAGCAGTACTTC.

This sequence joins TRBV27 and TRBJ2-7, with 8 bases fitting TRBD2. The CDR3 runs 15 residues. Germline V gives CDR1 MNHEY, CDR2 SMNVEV (reference sequence). J lost 3 bases, V lost 6 bases, and 10 bases had no gene match. DNA for the CDR3: TGTGCCAGCAGGGAGAGCGGGGGTGCGTACTACGAGCAGTACTTC. Translating gives CASRESGGAYYEQYF.